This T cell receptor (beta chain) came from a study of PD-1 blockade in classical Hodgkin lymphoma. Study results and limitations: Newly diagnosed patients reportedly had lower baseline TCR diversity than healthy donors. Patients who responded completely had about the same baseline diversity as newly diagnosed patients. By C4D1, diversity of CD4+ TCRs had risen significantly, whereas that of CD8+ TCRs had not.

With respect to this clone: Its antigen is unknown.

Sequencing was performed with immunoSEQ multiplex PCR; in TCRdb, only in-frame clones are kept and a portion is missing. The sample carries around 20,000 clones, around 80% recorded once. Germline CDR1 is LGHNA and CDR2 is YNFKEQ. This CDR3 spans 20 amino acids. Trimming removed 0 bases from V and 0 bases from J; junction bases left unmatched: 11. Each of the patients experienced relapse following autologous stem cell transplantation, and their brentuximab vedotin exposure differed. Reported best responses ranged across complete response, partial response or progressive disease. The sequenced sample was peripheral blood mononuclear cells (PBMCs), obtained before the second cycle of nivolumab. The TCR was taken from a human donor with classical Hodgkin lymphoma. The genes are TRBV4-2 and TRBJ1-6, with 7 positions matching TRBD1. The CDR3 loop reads CASSQDSPGQSSSYNSPLHF. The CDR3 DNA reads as TGTGCCAGCAGCCAAGACTCACCGGGACAGAGTAGCTCCTATAATTCACCCCTCCACTTT.